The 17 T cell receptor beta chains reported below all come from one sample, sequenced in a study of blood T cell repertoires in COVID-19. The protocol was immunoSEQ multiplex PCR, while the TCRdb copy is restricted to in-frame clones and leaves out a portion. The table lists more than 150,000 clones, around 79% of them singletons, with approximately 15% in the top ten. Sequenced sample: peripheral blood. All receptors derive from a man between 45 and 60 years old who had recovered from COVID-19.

CDR3 amino acids: CATKHNVGALPQPQHF. The DNA for the CDR3 is TGTGCCACCAAACATAATGTAGGGGCCCTACCTCAGCCCCAGCATTTT. The rearrangement uses TRBV19 and TRBJ1-5; the D gene is possibly TRBD1 (5 bases). The CDR3 runs to 16 residues. Trimming took 10 bases from V and 6 from J, leaving 25 bases between them. Germline lookup yields CDR1 LNHDA and CDR2 SQIVND (reference sequence).

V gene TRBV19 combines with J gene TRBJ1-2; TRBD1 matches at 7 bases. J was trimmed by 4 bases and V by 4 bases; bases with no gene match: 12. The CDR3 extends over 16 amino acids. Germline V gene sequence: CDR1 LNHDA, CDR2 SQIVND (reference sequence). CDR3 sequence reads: CASSTRPGQLGYGYTF. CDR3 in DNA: TGTGCCAGTAGTACCAGACCGGGACAGCTCGGCTATGGCTACACCTTC.

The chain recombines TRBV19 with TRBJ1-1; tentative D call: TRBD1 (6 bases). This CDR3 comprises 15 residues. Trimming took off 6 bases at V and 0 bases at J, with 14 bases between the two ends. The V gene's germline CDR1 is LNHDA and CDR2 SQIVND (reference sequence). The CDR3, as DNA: TGTGCCAGTAGGACCGACGGACAGATGAACACTGAAGCTTTCTTT. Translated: CASRTDGQMNTEAFF.

CDR3 nucleotide sequence: TGTGCCAGCAGTGAACGCCCTAGCGTCTACAATGAGCAGTTCTTC. Its translation: CASSERPSVYNEQFF. J is TRBJ2-1 and V is TRBV2, with a weak D call TRBD2 (6 bases). The CDR3 contains 15 residues. V was shortened by 2 bases and J by 3 bases, with 11 bases between the two germline ends. Germline values: CDR1 SNHLY, CDR2 FYNNEI.

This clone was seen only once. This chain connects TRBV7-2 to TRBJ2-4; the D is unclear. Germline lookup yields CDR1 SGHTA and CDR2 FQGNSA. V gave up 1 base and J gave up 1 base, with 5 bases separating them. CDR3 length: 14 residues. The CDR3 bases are TGTGCCAGCAGCTTAGTGGAGGCCAAAAACATTCAGTACTTC. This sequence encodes CASSLVEAKNIQYF.

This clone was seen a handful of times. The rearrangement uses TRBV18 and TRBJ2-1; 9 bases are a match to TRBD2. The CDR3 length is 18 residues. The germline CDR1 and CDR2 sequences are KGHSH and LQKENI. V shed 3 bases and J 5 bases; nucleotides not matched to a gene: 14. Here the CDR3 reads CASSPSPVGGRVNNEQFF. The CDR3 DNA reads TGTGCCAGCTCACCCTCGCCAGTCGGCGGGAGGGTCAACAATGAGCAGTTCTTC.

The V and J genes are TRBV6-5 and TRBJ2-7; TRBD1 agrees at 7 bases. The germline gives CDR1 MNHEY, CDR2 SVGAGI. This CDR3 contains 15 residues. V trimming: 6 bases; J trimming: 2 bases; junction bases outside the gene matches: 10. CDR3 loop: CASRDYRGRAYEQYF. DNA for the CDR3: TGTGCCAGCAGAGATTACAGGGGAAGGGCCTACGAGCAGTACTTC.

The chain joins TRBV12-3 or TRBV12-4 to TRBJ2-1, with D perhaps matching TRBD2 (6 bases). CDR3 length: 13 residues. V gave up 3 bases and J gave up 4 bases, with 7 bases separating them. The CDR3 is CASSLGGYNEQFF. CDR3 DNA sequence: TGTGCCAGCAGTTTGGGGGGATACAATGAGCAGTTCTTC.

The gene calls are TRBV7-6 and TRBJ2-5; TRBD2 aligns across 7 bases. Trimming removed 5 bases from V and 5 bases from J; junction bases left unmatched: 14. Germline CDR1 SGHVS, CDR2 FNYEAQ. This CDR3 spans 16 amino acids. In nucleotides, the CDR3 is TGTGCCAGCAGCGTGGGGGTTGCGGGAGTTGGGGAGACCCAGTACTTC. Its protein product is CASSVGVAGVGETQYF.

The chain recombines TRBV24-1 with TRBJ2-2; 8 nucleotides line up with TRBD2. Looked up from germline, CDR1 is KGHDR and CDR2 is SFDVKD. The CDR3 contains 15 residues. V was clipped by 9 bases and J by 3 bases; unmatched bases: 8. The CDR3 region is CATSGGGWDTGELFF. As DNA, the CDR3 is TGTGCCACCTCCGGGGGGGGTTGGGACACCGGGGAGCTGTTTTTT.

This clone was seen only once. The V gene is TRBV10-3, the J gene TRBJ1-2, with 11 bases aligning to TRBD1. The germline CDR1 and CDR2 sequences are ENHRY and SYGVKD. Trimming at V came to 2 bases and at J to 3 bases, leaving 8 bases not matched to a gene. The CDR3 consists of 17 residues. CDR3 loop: CAISEPDRGRGYYGYTF. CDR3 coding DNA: TGTGCCATCAGTGAGCCGGACAGGGGGCGCGGGTACTATGGCTACACCTTC.

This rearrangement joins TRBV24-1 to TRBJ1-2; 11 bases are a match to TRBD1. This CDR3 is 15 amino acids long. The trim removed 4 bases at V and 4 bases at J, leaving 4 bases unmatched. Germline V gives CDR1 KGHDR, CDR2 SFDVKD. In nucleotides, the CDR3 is TGTGCCACCAGTGAATGGACAGGGGGCTTCTATGGCTACACCTTC. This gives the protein CATSEWTGGFYGYTF.

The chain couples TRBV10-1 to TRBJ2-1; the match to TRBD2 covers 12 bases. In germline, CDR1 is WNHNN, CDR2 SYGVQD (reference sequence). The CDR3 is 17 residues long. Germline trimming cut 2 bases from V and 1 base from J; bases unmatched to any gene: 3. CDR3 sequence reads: CASSEGLAGNSYNEQFF. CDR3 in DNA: TGCGCCAGCAGTGAGGGACTAGCGGGGAATTCCTACAATGAGCAGTTCTTC.

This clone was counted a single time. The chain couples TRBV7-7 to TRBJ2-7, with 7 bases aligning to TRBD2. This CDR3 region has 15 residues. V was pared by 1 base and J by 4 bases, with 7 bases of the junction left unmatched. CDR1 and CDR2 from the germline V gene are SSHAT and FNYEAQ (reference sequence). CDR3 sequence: CASSLGSGGGYEQYF. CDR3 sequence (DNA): TGTGCCAGCAGCTTAGGCTCTGGGGGAGGGTACGAGCAGTACTTC.

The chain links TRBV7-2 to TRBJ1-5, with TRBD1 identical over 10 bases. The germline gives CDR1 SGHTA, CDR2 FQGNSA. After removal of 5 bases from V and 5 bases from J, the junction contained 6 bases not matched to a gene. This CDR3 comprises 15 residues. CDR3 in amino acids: CASSLDRGLYQPQHF. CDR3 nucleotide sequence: TGTGCCAGCAGCCTCGACAGGGGGCTTTATCAGCCCCAGCATTTT. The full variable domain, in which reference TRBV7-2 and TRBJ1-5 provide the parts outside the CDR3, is GAGVSQSPSNKVTEKGKDVELRCDPISGHTALYWYRQSLGQGLEFLIYFQGNSAPDKSGLPSDRFSAERTGGSVSTLTIQRTQQEDSAVYLCASSLDRGLYQPQHFGDGTRLSIL.

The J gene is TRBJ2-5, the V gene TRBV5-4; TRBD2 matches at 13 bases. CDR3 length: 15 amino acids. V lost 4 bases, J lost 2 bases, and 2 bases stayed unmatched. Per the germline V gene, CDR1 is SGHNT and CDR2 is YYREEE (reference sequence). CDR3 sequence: CASSRGLAGQETQYF. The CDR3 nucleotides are TGTGCCAGCAGCCGGGGACTAGCGGGGCAAGAGACCCAGTACTTC.

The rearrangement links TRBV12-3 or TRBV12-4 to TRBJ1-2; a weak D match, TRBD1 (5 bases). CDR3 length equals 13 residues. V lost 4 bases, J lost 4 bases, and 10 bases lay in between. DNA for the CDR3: TGTGCCAGCAGTTCGACCGGGGGCTATGGCTACACCTTC. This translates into CASSSTGGYGYTF.